This TCR beta chain was sequenced during a study of T cell changes during pregnancy in multiple sclerosis. Clones were sequenced by immunoSEQ multiplex PCR, and TCRdb holds only the in-frame ones, with some missing. The table lists under 80,000 clones, roughly nine tenths of them singletons, with 1.4% in the top ten. The receptor was derived from a female donor with multiple sclerosis, enrolled in a pregnancy study. The sequencing used peripheral blood, collected in the second trimester of pregnancy.

CDR3: CASSYAGTGVNTEAFF. The CDR3 bases are TGTGCCAGCAGTTACGCCGGGACAGGGGTGAACACTGAAGCTTTCTTT. The chain has TRBV6-5 and TRBJ1-1, with 10 positions matching TRBD1. The CDR3 loop spans 16 amino acids. The germline CDR1 and CDR2 sequences are MNHEY and SVGAGI. Trimming cost V 2 bases and J 0 bases; bases outside gene matches: 3.